The next 22 T cell receptor beta chains were all read from a single sample in a study of blood T cell repertoires in COVID-19. TCRdb's copy holds only in-frame clones and misses some; the assay was immunoSEQ multiplex PCR. The sample records some 71,000 clones, 84% being singletons. Sequences were obtained from peripheral blood. These receptors all stem from a man aged 45 to 65 with COVID-19, enrolled during active disease.

The CDR3 DNA is TGTGCCATCAGAGGACTAGCGGGGGGGCCATCGAGCAATGAGCAGTTCTTC. Encoded protein: CAIRGLAGGPSSNEQFF. The chain is built from TRBV10-3 and TRBJ2-1; TRBD2 aligns across 15 bases. The length of the CDR3 is 17 residues. Germline V gives CDR1 ENHRY, CDR2 SYGVKD. V was clipped by 6 bases and J by 6 bases; unmatched bases: 9.

The chain's CDR3 is CASTPGGSHGYTF. CDR3 DNA sequence: TGTGCCAGCACCCCCGGGGGGTCTCATGGCTACACCTTC. The J gene is TRBJ1-2, the V gene TRBV6-5, with D possibly matching TRBD1 (5 bases). CDR1 MNHEY and CDR2 SVGAGI come from the germline V gene. The CDR3 extends over 13 amino acids. Trimming took off 7 bases at V and 6 bases at J, with 15 bases between the two ends.

The chain couples TRBV3-1 (or the pseudogene TRBV3-2) to TRBJ2-6; D is possibly TRBD2 (6 bases). The CDR3 length is 16 residues. Trimming cost V 0 bases and J 4 bases, with 10 bases left between them. CDR1 is LGHDT and CDR2 is YNNKEL in the germline V gene (reference sequence). The CDR3 coding sequence is TGTGCCAGCAGCCAAGAAAGGAGGGCAGGGGCCAACGTCCTGACTTTC. It encodes CASSQERRAGANVLTF.

V is TRBV11-2 and J is TRBJ2-5, with D hard to call. This CDR3 spans 13 amino acids. With 3 bases removed from V and 2 bases from J, the gap between germline ends came to 7 bases. Germline V gene sequence: CDR1 SGHAT, CDR2 FQNNGV. Here the CDR3 DNA reads TGTGCCAGCAGCTTGGCTAGTCAAGAGACCCAGTACTTC. Protein sequence: CASSLASQETQYF.

This clone was found a few times. The chain uses TRBV30 and TRBJ1-3, with TRBD1 identical over 8 bases. The germline gives CDR1 GTSNPN, CDR2 SVGIG (reference sequence). This CDR3 comprises 13 residues. J lost 0 bases, V lost 7 bases, and 2 bases had no gene match. Here the CDR3 reads CASDRGSGNTIYF. The CDR3 nucleotides are TGTGCCTCTGACAGGGGCTCTGGAAACACCATATATTTT.

The rearrangement uses TRBV3-1 (or the pseudogene TRBV3-2) and TRBJ2-5, with 12 nucleotides matching TRBD2. The V gene's germline CDR1 is LGHDT and CDR2 YNNKEL (reference sequence). Germline trimming cut 1 base from V and 5 bases from J; bases unmatched to any gene: 8. This CDR3 comprises 17 residues. The CDR3 here is CASSQVLAGGISETQYF. The CDR3 bases are TGTGCCAGCAGCCAAGTACTAGCGGGGGGAATCAGTGAGACCCAGTACTTC.

The rearrangement joins TRBV12-3 or TRBV12-4 to TRBJ1-5; D not certain. Trimming cost V 5 bases and J 7 bases, with 9 bases left between them. The CDR3 contains 12 residues. CDR3 nucleotides: TGTGCCAGCAGTACTCGCGGCCAGCCCCAGCATTTT. Translating gives CASSTRGQPQHF.

V is TRBV29-1 and J is TRBJ1-2; D gene uncertain. CDR1 and CDR2 from the germline V gene are SQVTM and ANQGSEA. The CDR3 runs 12 residues. The CDR3 sequence is CTAIGDFYGYTF. The CDR3 nucleotides are TGCACCGCCATAGGCGACTTCTATGGCTACACCTTC. The complete variable domain, with remaining parts taken from reference TRBV29-1 and TRBJ1-2, reads SAVISQKPSRDICQRGTSLTIQCQVDSQVTMMFWYRQQPGQSLTLIATANQGSEATYESGFVIDKFPISRPNLTFSTLTVSNMSPEDSSIYLCTAIGDFYGYTFGSGTRLTVV.

The chain has TRBV7-9 and TRBJ1-6; tentatively, D is TRBD1 (5 bases). V was pared by 2 bases and J by 12 bases, with 11 bases between. This CDR3 spans 13 amino acids. Looked up from germline, CDR1 is SEHNR and CDR2 is FQNEAQ (reference sequence). In DNA, the CDR3 is TGTGCCAGCAGCTTACAGGGTTCTGGACCCCTCCACTTT. It yields the protein CASSLQGSGPLHF.

In its sample, this clone was seen a few times. The CDR3 is CASSLGRGGAGNTIYF. The CDR3 DNA sequence: TGTGCCAGCAGCCTGGGGCGGGGGGGAGCTGGAAACACCATATATTTT. The rearrangement uses TRBV3-1 (or the pseudogene TRBV3-2) and TRBJ1-3, with D possibly matching TRBD1 (5 bases). The CDR3 spans 16 residues. In germline, CDR1 is LGHDT, CDR2 YNNKEL (reference sequence). Trimming removed 4 bases from V and 2 bases from J, with 15 bases in between.

This chain links TRBV19 with TRBJ2-7, with TRBD2 matching 8 bases. The germline CDR1 and CDR2 sequences are LNHDA and SQIVND (reference sequence). V lost 3 bases, J lost 2 bases, and 6 bases stayed unmatched. The CDR3 runs 15 residues. In DNA form, the CDR3 reads TGTGCCAGTAGTATTTCTTCGGGACTAGCCTACGAGCAGTACTTC. Its protein is CASSISSGLAYEQYF. Based on the CDR3 plus reference TRBV19 and TRBJ2-7, the full variable domain is DGGITQSPKYLFRKEGQNVTLSCEQNLNHDAMYWYRQDPGQGLRLIYYSQIVNDFQKGDIAEGYSVSREKKESFPLTVTSAQKNPTAFYLCASSISSGLAYEQYFGPGTRLTVT.

J is TRBJ2-5 and V is TRBV2; D unresolved. V was trimmed by 6 bases and J by 4 bases, leaving 12 bases between them. In germline, CDR1 is SNHLY, CDR2 FYNNEI. This CDR3 comprises 13 residues. The CDR3 nucleotides are TGTGCCAGCAGGATCTACGTTCGAGAGACCCAGTACTTC. Encoded protein: CASRIYVRETQYF.

This chain links TRBV7-2 with TRBJ2-5, with unresolved D. Germline assignment: CDR1 SGHTA and CDR2 FQGNSA. Trimming removed 1 base from V and 5 bases from J, with 11 bases in between. The CDR3 consists of 14 residues. The CDR3 reads CASSLVQVVETQYF. The CDR3, as DNA: TGTGCCAGCAGCTTAGTGCAGGTTGTCGAGACCCAGTACTTC. The complete variable domain, with remaining parts taken from reference TRBV7-2 and TRBJ2-5, reads GAGVSQSPSNKVTEKGKDVELRCDPISGHTALYWYRQSLGQGLEFLIYFQGNSAPDKSGLPSDRFSAERTGGSVSTLTIQRTQQEDSAVYLCASSLVQVVETQYFGPGTRLLVL.

The rearrangement links TRBV7-2 to TRBJ1-5; D unresolved. CDR1 and CDR2 (germline): SGHTA, FQGNSA. Trimming took off 8 bases at V and 2 bases at J, with 13 bases between the two ends. CDR3 length: 14 residues. DNA of the CDR3: TGTGCCAGCGCATTAACGGCGGGCAATCAGCCCCAGCATTTT. The encoded protein is CASALTAGNQPQHF.

This clone was observed many times. The chain uses TRBV24-1 and TRBJ2-5; 7 bases align to TRBD1. Germline-derived CDR1 and CDR2 are KGHDR and SFDVKD. The CDR3 length is 15 residues. Trimming removed 2 bases from V and 6 bases from J; junction bases left unmatched: 8. The CDR3 DNA reads TGTGCCACCAGTGATTCACAGGGGCCCCCACAGACCCAGTACTTC. Its protein product is CATSDSQGPPQTQYF.

This chain links TRBV9 with TRBJ1-6, with no clear D. The CDR3 totals 15 residues. Germline CDR1 reads SGDLS; CDR2 reads YYNGEE. V was trimmed by 3 bases and J by 4 bases, leaving 11 bases between them. CDR3 sequence reads: CASSETGDYNSPLHF. In DNA form, the CDR3 reads TGTGCCAGCAGCGAGACGGGAGATTATAATTCACCCCTCCACTTT.

The chain couples TRBV14 to TRBJ2-7; tentative D call: TRBD2 (5 bases). CDR1 and CDR2 (germline): SGHDN, FVKESK. The V end lost 5 bases, the J end lost 3 bases, and 8 bases lay between the germline ends. The CDR3 loop spans 12 amino acids. CDR3 sequence reads: CASSGGRYEQYF. CDR3 nucleotide sequence: TGTGCCAGCAGCGGAGGTCGCTACGAGCAGTACTTC.

This clone has just one count. This chain joins TRBV19 and TRBJ2-7; tentative D call: TRBD1 (8 bases). Per germline, CDR1 LNHDA and CDR2 SQIVND (reference sequence). V was shortened by 3 bases and J by 5 bases, with 17 bases between the two germline ends. The CDR3 is made up of 15 amino acids. CDR3 nucleotides: TGTGCCAGTAGTATGGGACAGGCAGCGGGGCACGAGCAGTACTTC. This encodes CASSMGQAAGHEQYF.

The chain joins TRBV4-2 to TRBJ2-5; D uncertain. There are 15 residues in the CDR3. Trimming cost V 4 bases and J 2 bases, with 14 bases left between them. The V gene's germline CDR1 is LGHNA and CDR2 YNFKEQ. In DNA, the CDR3 is TGTGCCAGCAGCCGAGACGGCGGTGAACAAGAGACCCAGTACTTC. This gives the protein CASSRDGGEQETQYF.

The chain has TRBV6-5 and TRBJ2-7, with D maybe TRBD1 (6 bases). V was pared by 3 bases and J by 6 bases, with 12 bases between. Germline V gives CDR1 MNHEY, CDR2 SVGAGI. This CDR3 is built from 13 residues. CDR3 in amino acids: CASSYTTGLEQYF. The CDR3 bases are TGTGCCAGCAGTTATACTACAGGGCTCGAGCAGTACTTC.

Turning to this clone: Compared with germline, one end of the junction differs, possibly owing to a read error. V is TRBV11-2 and J is TRBJ1-2; D unresolved. This CDR3 spans 13 amino acids. Germline V gene lookup returns CDR1 SGHAT and CDR2 FQNNGV. The CDR3 sequence: CASSQEAFYVYTF. DNA for the CDR3: TGTGCCAGCAGTCAGGAGGCCTTCTATGTCTACACCTTC. Supplemented by reference TRBV11-2 and TRBJ1-2, the full variable domain reads EAGVAQSPRYKIIEKRQSVAFWCNPISGHATLYWYQQILGQGPKLLIQFQNNGVVDDSQLPKDRFSAERLKGVDSTLKIQPAKLEDSAVYLCASSQEAFYVYTFGSGTRLTVV.

This chain uses TRBV5-6 with TRBJ1-2, with D possibly being TRBD1 (6 bases). Germline assignment: CDR1 SGHDT and CDR2 YYEEEE. V gave up 6 bases and J gave up 5 bases, with 11 bases separating them. The CDR3 runs to 12 residues. The CDR3 reads CASTSDSYGYTF. The CDR3 DNA follows: TGTGCCAGCACCTCGGACAGTTATGGCTACACCTTC.